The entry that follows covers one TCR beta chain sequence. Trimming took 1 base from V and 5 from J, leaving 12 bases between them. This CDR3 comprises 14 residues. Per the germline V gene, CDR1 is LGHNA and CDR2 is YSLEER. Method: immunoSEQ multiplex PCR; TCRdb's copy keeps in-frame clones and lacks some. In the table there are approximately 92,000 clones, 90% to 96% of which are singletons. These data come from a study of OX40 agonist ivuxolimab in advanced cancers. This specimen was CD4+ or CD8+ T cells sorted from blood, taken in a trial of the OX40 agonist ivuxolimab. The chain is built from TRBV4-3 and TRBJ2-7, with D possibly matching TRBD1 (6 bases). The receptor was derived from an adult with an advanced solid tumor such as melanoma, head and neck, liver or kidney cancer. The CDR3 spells CASSQARTGHEQYF. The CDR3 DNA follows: TGCGCCAGCAGCCAAGCGAGAACAGGGCACGAGCAGTACTTC.